This TCR beta chain originates from a study of cytomegalovirus exposure and HLA in healthy donors. Overall study findings and caveats: In vitro, a few CMV-associated chains proved specific for CMV antigens. With later analysis, a missense DCLRE1C variant became linked to TCR beta V- and J-gene trimming. A later analysis appeared to link common viral pathogens to several of the most significant clusters. When presence/absence was analysed, sequencing depth was taken to be roughly uniform across donors.

This CDR3 region has 17 residues. Germline V gene sequence: CDR1 SNHLY, CDR2 FYNNEI. V gave up 2 bases and J gave up 6 bases, with 21 bases separating them. It was with 60 Vbeta and 13 Jbeta primers that the PCR ran. Method: immunoSEQ multiplex PCR; TCRdb's copy keeps in-frame clones and lacks some. Seen here are approximately 200,000 clones, 65% to 90% observed once, and the top ten hold just over 1.4%. Turning to this clone: Its specificity is unknown.

The chain combines TRBV2 with TRBJ2-3; perhaps TRBD2 as D (6 bases). The sequencing input was PBMCs. The origin of this receptor is a girl aged 10 to 17 in good health and CMV-seronegative. CDR3 coding DNA: TGTGCCAGCAGTGAACCTACTAAGAGGGGCGGGATGGATACGCAGTATTTT. This translates into CASSEPTKRGGMDTQYF.